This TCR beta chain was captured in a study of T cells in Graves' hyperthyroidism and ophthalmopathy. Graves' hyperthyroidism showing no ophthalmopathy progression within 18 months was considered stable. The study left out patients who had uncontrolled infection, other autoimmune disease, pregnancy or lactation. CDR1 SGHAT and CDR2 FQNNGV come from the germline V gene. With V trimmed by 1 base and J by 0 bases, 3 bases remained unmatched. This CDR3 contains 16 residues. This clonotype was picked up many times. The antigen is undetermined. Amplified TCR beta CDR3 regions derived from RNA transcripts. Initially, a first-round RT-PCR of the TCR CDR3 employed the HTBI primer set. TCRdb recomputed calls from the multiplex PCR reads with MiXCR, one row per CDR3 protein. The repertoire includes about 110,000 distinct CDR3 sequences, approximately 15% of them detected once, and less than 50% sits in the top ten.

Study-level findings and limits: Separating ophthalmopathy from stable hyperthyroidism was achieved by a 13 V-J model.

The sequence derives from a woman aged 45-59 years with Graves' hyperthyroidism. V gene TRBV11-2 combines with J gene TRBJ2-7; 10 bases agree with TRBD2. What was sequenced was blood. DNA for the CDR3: TGTGCCAGCAGCTTAGGCTCTAGCGGGAGCTCCTACGAGCAGTACTTC. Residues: CASSLGSSGSSYEQYF.